This is a list of T cell receptor beta chains from one sample in a study of T cells in localized non-small cell lung cancer. Produced via immunoSEQ multiplex PCR; TCRdb's table is partial and in-frame only. The repertoire holds 20,000 to 25,000 clones, with approximately 84% as singletons. Source: peripheral blood, taken before any cancer treatment. These receptor sequences come from a man between 35 and 75 years old with stage I lung adenocarcinoma. Both conserved end residues are part of each CDR3. A D gene is named only where the DNA matches it firmly. Clone size appears in some rows only: once, few, many, or a class for an expanded clone.

D gene: NA; clone size: NA; V gene: TRBV7-9; J gene: TRBJ1-2; CDR3 protein: CASSLVGRPSKGYTF; CDR3 DNA: TGTGCCAGCAGCTTAGTGGGCCGCCCTTCCAAGGGCTACACCTTC
D gene: TRBD1; clone size: NA; V gene: TRBV27; J gene: TRBJ1-5; CDR3 protein: CASSPRQGLNQPQHF; CDR3 DNA: TGTGCCAGCAGTCCAAGACAGGGATTAAATCAGCCCCAGCATTTT
D gene: NA; clone size: few; V gene: TRBV21-1; J gene: TRBJ1-5; CDR3 protein: CASRAGTDLNQPQHF; CDR3 DNA: TGTGCCAGCAGAGCCGGGACAGACCTCAATCAGCCCCAGCATTTT
D gene: NA; clone size: NA; V gene: TRBV20-1; J gene: TRBJ1-1; CDR3 protein: CSAPSNTEAFF; CDR3 DNA: TGCAGTGCCCCTTCTAACACTGAAGCTTTCTTT
D gene: NA; clone size: NA; V gene: TRBV21-1; J gene: TRBJ2-6; CDR3 protein: CASSIEWPGSGANVLTF; CDR3 DNA: TGTGCCAGCAGCATTGAGTGGCCTGGCTCTGGGGCCAACGTCCTGACTTTC
D gene: NA; clone size: NA; V gene: TRBV4-1; J gene: TRBJ2-5; CDR3 protein: CASSKGTPRETQYF; CDR3 DNA: TGCGCCAGCAGCAAAGGGACCCCGAGGGAGACCCAGTACTTC
D gene: NA; clone size: NA; V gene: TRBV28; J gene: TRBJ2-2; CDR3 protein: CASSSTPWGKANTGELFF; CDR3 DNA: TGTGCCAGCAGTTCCACCCCTTGGGGTAAAGCGAACACCGGGGAGCTGTTTTTT
D gene: NA; clone size: few; V gene: TRBV27; J gene: TRBJ2-3; CDR3 protein: CASSYLSTDTQYF; CDR3 DNA: TGTGCCAGCAGTTACTTGAGCACAGATACGCAGTATTTT
D gene: NA; clone size: NA; V gene: TRBV6-5; J gene: TRBJ1-4; CDR3 protein: CASSSQWYEKLFF; CDR3 DNA: TGTGCCAGCAGTTCCCAGTGGTATGAAAAACTGTTTTTT
D gene: NA; clone size: NA; V gene: TRBV5-4; J gene: TRBJ2-1; CDR3 protein: CASSYRGGSYNEQFF; CDR3 DNA: TGTGCCAGCAGTTACCGGGGTGGCTCCTACAATGAGCAGTTCTTC
D gene: TRBD1; clone size: NA; V gene: TRBV19; J gene: TRBJ1-1; CDR3 protein: CASSIGQGRTEAFF; CDR3 DNA: TGTGCCAGTAGTATTGGACAGGGCCGGACTGAAGCTTTCTTT
D gene: TRBD1; clone size: NA; V gene: TRBV19; J gene: TRBJ1-2; CDR3 protein: CASSILGQGYGYTF; CDR3 DNA: TGTGCCAGTAGTATTCTTGGACAGGGGTACGGCTACACCTTC
D gene: NA; clone size: NA; V gene: TRBV9; J gene: TRBJ1-5; CDR3 protein: CASSVSGSNQPQHF; CDR3 DNA: TGTGCCAGCAGCGTATCAGGTAGCAATCAGCCCCAGCATTTT
D gene: TRBD1; clone size: NA; V gene: TRBV6-6; J gene: TRBJ2-3; CDR3 protein: CASSYGQGTDTQYF; CDR3 DNA: TGTGCCAGCAGTTACGGACAGGGGACAGATACGCAGTATTTT
D gene: TRBD1; clone size: NA; V gene: TRBV5-8; J gene: TRBJ1-5; CDR3 protein: CASSWGQGANQPQHF; CDR3 DNA: TGTGCCAGCAGCTGGGGACAGGGGGCGAATCAGCCCCAGCATTTT
D gene: NA; clone size: NA; V gene: TRBV5-4; J gene: TRBJ2-2; CDR3 protein: CASSLGQYTGELFF; CDR3 DNA: TGTGCCAGCAGCTTGGGACAGTACACCGGGGAGCTGTTTTTT
D gene: NA; clone size: once; V gene: TRBV4-2; J gene: TRBJ2-3; CDR3 protein: CASSQGGASGDTQYF; CDR3 DNA: TGTGCCAGCAGCCAAGGGGGGGCTAGCGGAGATACGCAGTATTTT
D gene: TRBD1; clone size: NA; V gene: TRBV5-6; J gene: TRBJ2-1; CDR3 protein: CASSFRTGGAWRSYNEQFF; CDR3 DNA: TGTGCCAGCAGCTTCCGGACAGGGGGCGCATGGAGGTCCTACAATGAGCAGTTCTTC
D gene: NA; clone size: few; V gene: TRBV5-6; J gene: TRBJ1-2; CDR3 protein: CASSSGMGYGYTF; CDR3 DNA: TGTGCCAGCAGTTCAGGGATGGGCTATGGCTACACCTTC
D gene: NA; clone size: NA; V gene: TRBV5-8; J gene: TRBJ1-2; CDR3 protein: CASSLDGGDGYTF; CDR3 DNA: TGTGCCAGCAGCTTGGACGGGGGCGATGGCTACACCTTC
D gene: TRBD1; clone size: NA; V gene: TRBV6-5; J gene: TRBJ1-2; CDR3 protein: CASSYSGTGGYYGYTF; CDR3 DNA: TGTGCCAGCAGTTACTCAGGGACAGGGGGCTACTATGGCTACACCTTC
D gene: NA; clone size: NA; V gene: TRBV10-2; J gene: TRBJ2-1; CDR3 protein: CASKWSGGLNNEQFF; CDR3 DNA: TGCGCCAGCAAGTGGAGCGGAGGGCTCAACAATGAGCAGTTCTTC
D gene: NA; clone size: NA; V gene: TRBV6-6; J gene: TRBJ1-3; CDR3 protein: CASSYTAGVGNTIYF; CDR3 DNA: TGTGCCAGCAGTTATACGGCAGGGGTTGGAAACACCATATATTTT
D gene: NA; clone size: NA; V gene: TRBV7-9; J gene: TRBJ1-1; CDR3 protein: CASSPYGGTGNTEAFF; CDR3 DNA: TGTGCCAGCAGCCCTTATGGGGGGACCGGGAACACTGAAGCTTTCTTT
D gene: TRBD1; clone size: NA; V gene: TRBV6-1; J gene: TRBJ2-7; CDR3 protein: CASSASGTGSPNYEQYF; CDR3 DNA: TGTGCCAGCAGTGCCTCTGGGACAGGGAGCCCTAACTACGAGCAGTACTTC
D gene: TRBD2; clone size: NA; V gene: TRBV11-2; J gene: TRBJ2-1; CDR3 protein: CASSLESSGTYNEQFF; CDR3 DNA: TGTGCCAGCAGCTTAGAGTCTAGCGGGACCTACAATGAGCAGTTCTTC
D gene: TRBD2; clone size: NA; V gene: TRBV5-4; J gene: TRBJ2-1; CDR3 protein: CASSQQRGGYNEQFF; CDR3 DNA: TGTGCCAGCAGCCAGCAGCGGGGGGGGTACAATGAGCAGTTCTTC
D gene: TRBD2; clone size: NA; V gene: TRBV4-2; J gene: TRBJ2-1; CDR3 protein: CASSPGLVDEQFF; CDR3 DNA: TGTGCCAGCAGCCCGGGACTAGTGGATGAGCAGTTCTTC
D gene: NA; clone size: NA; V gene: TRBV21-1; J gene: TRBJ2-7; CDR3 protein: CASSLRDSYYEQYF; CDR3 DNA: TGTGCCAGCAGCCTCCGGGACAGTTACTACGAGCAGTACTTC
D gene: NA; clone size: NA; V gene: TRBV29-1; J gene: TRBJ1-4; CDR3 protein: CSVAGVDLEVGEKLFF; CDR3 DNA: TGCAGCGTTGCAGGAGTGGACCTAGAAGTTGGTGAAAAACTGTTTTTT
D gene: NA; clone size: NA; V gene: TRBV6-1; J gene: TRBJ2-7; CDR3 protein: CASTNRNYEQYF; CDR3 DNA: TGTGCCAGCACCAACAGGAACTACGAGCAGTACTTC
D gene: NA; clone size: few; V gene: TRBV18; J gene: TRBJ2-7; CDR3 protein: CASSPRLEDYEQYF; CDR3 DNA: TGTGCCAGCTCACCTCGGCTAGAGGACTACGAGCAGTACTTC
D gene: NA; clone size: NA; V gene: TRBV2; J gene: TRBJ1-5; CDR3 protein: CASSDWDLWGNQPQHF; CDR3 DNA: TGTGCCAGCAGTGACTGGGACCTCTGGGGGAATCAGCCCCAGCATTTT
D gene: TRBD2; clone size: NA; V gene: TRBV4-1; J gene: TRBJ2-3; CDR3 protein: CASSRAGVRGSQYF; CDR3 DNA: TGCGCCAGCAGCCGGGCGGGGGTTAGAGGGTCGCAGTATTTT
D gene: NA; clone size: NA; V gene: TRBV11-1; J gene: TRBJ1-5; CDR3 protein: CASSFRGREWPNLNQPQHF; CDR3 DNA: TGTGCCAGCAGCTTCAGGGGTAGAGAGTGGCCTAACCTCAATCAGCCCCAGCATTTT
D gene: NA; clone size: once; V gene: TRBV2; J gene: TRBJ2-3; CDR3 protein: CASSGQTEDTQYF; CDR3 DNA: TGTGCCAGCAGTGGACAGACTGAGGATACGCAGTATTTT
D gene: TRBD2; clone size: NA; V gene: TRBV28; J gene: TRBJ2-7; CDR3 protein: CASSLSGREQYF; CDR3 DNA: TGTGCCAGCAGTTTATCCGGGAGGGAGCAGTACTTC
D gene: NA; clone size: NA; V gene: TRBV18; J gene: TRBJ2-3; CDR3 protein: CASSPEVVNTQYF; CDR3 DNA: TGTGCCAGCTCACCGGAAGTTGTGAATACGCAGTATTTT
D gene: TRBD1; clone size: NA; V gene: TRBV10-3; J gene: TRBJ1-5; CDR3 protein: CAISRQGGQPQHF; CDR3 DNA: TGTGCCATCAGTAGACAGGGGGGTCAGCCCCAGCATTTT
D gene: NA; clone size: NA; V gene: TRBV29-1; J gene: TRBJ1-2; CDR3 protein: CSVFNVDDYGYTF; CDR3 DNA: TGCAGCGTTTTTAACGTTGACGACTATGGCTACACCTTC
D gene: NA; clone size: NA; V gene: TRBV6-1; J gene: TRBJ1-2; CDR3 protein: CASRDLSTANYGYTF; CDR3 DNA: TGTGCCAGCAGGGACCTTTCGACAGCTAACTATGGCTACACCTTC
D gene: NA; clone size: NA; V gene: TRBV7-9; J gene: TRBJ1-2; CDR3 protein: CASPRGNYGYTF; CDR3 DNA: TGTGCCAGCCCCCGGGGGAACTATGGCTACACCTTC
D gene: NA; clone size: NA; V gene: TRBV27; J gene: TRBJ1-1; CDR3 protein: CASSSRGTAEAFF; CDR3 DNA: TGTGCCAGCAGTTCGAGGGGGACGGCTGAAGCTTTCTTT
D gene: NA; clone size: NA; V gene: TRBV11-2; J gene: TRBJ2-7; CDR3 protein: CASSFGRGSRGAEQYF; CDR3 DNA: TGTGCCAGCAGCTTTGGTAGGGGTTCCCGAGGTGCCGAGCAGTACTTC
D gene: NA; clone size: NA; V gene: TRBV15; J gene: TRBJ2-7; CDR3 protein: CATSETASSYEQYF; CDR3 DNA: TGTGCCACCAGCGAAACGGCATCATCCTACGAGCAGTACTTC
D gene: NA; clone size: NA; V gene: TRBV15; J gene: TRBJ2-4; CDR3 protein: CATSRFGVVGNIQYF; CDR3 DNA: TGTGCCACCAGCAGATTTGGGGTGGTTGGGAACATTCAGTACTTC
D gene: NA; clone size: NA; V gene: TRBV29-1; J gene: TRBJ1-4; CDR3 protein: CSVNEGYEKLFF; CDR3 DNA: TGCAGCGTTAACGAGGGATATGAAAAACTGTTTTTT
D gene: NA; clone size: NA; V gene: TRBV5-6; J gene: TRBJ2-3; CDR3 protein: CASSLEPPDTQYF; CDR3 DNA: TGTGCCAGCAGCTTGGAACCCCCAGATACGCAGTATTTT
D gene: NA; clone size: NA; V gene: TRBV5-1; J gene: TRBJ2-7; CDR3 protein: CASSHRLGAGTADYEQYF; CDR3 DNA: TGCGCCAGCAGCCACAGACTGGGAGCCGGGACGGCAGACTACGAGCAGTACTTC
D gene: NA; clone size: NA; V gene: TRBV7-2; J gene: TRBJ2-3; CDR3 protein: CASSLAPGAADTQYF; CDR3 DNA: TGTGCCAGCAGCTTAGCCCCGGGGGCTGCAGATACGCAGTATTTT
D gene: NA; clone size: once; V gene: TRBV14; J gene: TRBJ2-7; CDR3 protein: CASSYRSPLQYF; CDR3 DNA: TGTGCCAGCAGCTACAGGTCCCCGCTGCAGTACTTC
D gene: TRBD2; clone size: NA; V gene: TRBV14; J gene: TRBJ2-1; CDR3 protein: CASSQLGLGGRQFF; CDR3 DNA: TGTGCCAGCAGCCAATTGGGACTAGGGGGACGACAGTTCTTC